These T cell receptor beta chains were read from a single sample in a study of cytomegalovirus exposure and HLA in healthy donors. The data were produced by immunoSEQ multiplex PCR, yet TCRdb's version contains in-frame clones alone and is incomplete. The profile covers about 96,000 clones, with approximately 72% appearing a single time and 3% taken by the ten largest. The sample was PBMCs. All receptors derive from a female donor in good health and CMV-seropositive. The CDR3 runs from the conserved cysteine through the conserved F or W. The D gene is left open where the match is weak. The size entry is marked missing in some rows and otherwise reads once, few, many or a size class.

CDR3: CASSQDTGADTQYF
DNA: TGTGCCAGCAGCCAAGATACGGGAGCAGATACGCAGTATTTT
size: few
D: NA
V: TRBV4-2
J: TRBJ2-3

CDR3: CASSSTGTPNTEAFF
DNA: TGTGCCAGCAGTTCGACAGGGACCCCGAACACTGAAGCTTTCTTT
size: NA
D: TRBD1
V: TRBV28
J: TRBJ1-1

CDR3: CASSQEHGSAYEQYF
DNA: TGTGCCAGCAGCCAAGAACATGGTAGCGCCTACGAGCAGTACTTC
size: few
D: NA
V: TRBV4-2
J: TRBJ2-7

CDR3: CASSGGDSYEQYF
DNA: TGTGCCAGCAGCGGAGGGGACTCCTACGAGCAGTACTTC
size: NA
D: NA
V: TRBV11-2
J: TRBJ2-7

CDR3: CASSPFPPGVAEAFF
DNA: TGTGCCAGCAGTCCGTTCCCGCCTGGAGTCGCTGAAGCTTTCTTT
size: few
D: NA
V: TRBV6-6
J: TRBJ1-1

CDR3: CASSEPGTGASGYTF
DNA: TGTGCCAGCAGTGAACCCGGGACAGGGGCTTCGGGCTACACCTTC
size: NA
D: TRBD1
V: TRBV6-1
J: TRBJ1-2

CDR3: CASSSQTGGDSPLHF
DNA: TGTGCCAGCAGCTCTCAGACAGGGGGCGATTCACCCCTCCACTTT
size: few
D: TRBD1
V: TRBV7-6
J: TRBJ1-6

CDR3: CASRRLAGGISYEQYF
DNA: TGCGCCAGCCGCCGTCTAGCGGGGGGGATCTCCTACGAGCAGTACTTC
size: NA
D: TRBD2
V: TRBV4-1
J: TRBJ2-7

CDR3: CAWSRGYREAYNEQFF
DNA: TGTGCCTGGAGTAGGGGGTATCGGGAGGCCTACAATGAGCAGTTCTTC
size: NA
D: NA
V: TRBV30
J: TRBJ2-1

CDR3: CASVSGYMNTEAFF
DNA: TGTGCCAGCGTAAGTGGTTACATGAACACTGAAGCTTTCTTT
size: medium-sized
D: NA
V: TRBV5-6
J: TRBJ1-1

CDR3: CASSLAARETQYF
DNA: TGTGCCAGCAGCTTGGCCGCGAGGGAGACCCAGTACTTC
size: NA
D: NA
V: TRBV5-4
J: TRBJ2-5

CDR3: CASSLAASAEAFF
DNA: TGTGCCAGCAGCTTAGCAGCCAGCGCTGAAGCTTTCTTT
size: NA
D: NA
V: TRBV7-9
J: TRBJ1-1